Listed here are 29 T cell receptor beta chains from one sample, sequenced in a study of PD-L1 blockade in urothelial cancer. Time point indicated: peripheral blood 6 weeks after treatment start. The protocol was immunoSEQ multiplex PCR, while the TCRdb copy is restricted to in-frame clones and leaves out a portion. The data contain 40,000 to 45,000 clones, about 90% of them singletons. The sample consisted of PBMCs, taken around atezolizumab (anti-PD-L1) treatment. These receptors were obtained from a man between 65 and 79 years old with urothelial cancer.

The V call is TRBV6-5, the J call TRBJ1-1; no definite D call. The CDR3 consists of 13 residues. V lost 6 bases to trimming and J lost 1 base, with 9 bases between them. Germline V CDR1 and CDR2: MNHEY, SVGAGI. The CDR3 spells CASSLNWNTEAFF. The CDR3 coding sequence is TGTGCCAGCAGCTTAAACTGGAACACTGAAGCTTTCTTT.

The chain employs TRBV10-3 and TRBJ2-7; 8 nucleotides agree with TRBD1. The CDR3 has 15 residues. With 3 bases clipped from V and 2 bases from J, the junction kept 6 bases outside the gene matches. The germline V gene encodes CDR1 ENHRY and CDR2 SYGVKD. The DNA for the CDR3 is TGTGCCATCAGTGATGGGCAGGGGGCGGCCTACGAGCAGTACTTC. This translates into CAISDGQGAAYEQYF.

CDR3 bases: TGTGCCAGCAGTTTGGGAGGGGCCACAGATACGCAGTATTTT. Its translation: CASSLGGATDTQYF. This chain uses TRBV28 with TRBJ2-3; TRBD2 matches 7 bases. Unmatched junction bases numbered 2, after V lost 3 bases and J lost 2 bases. In germline, CDR1 is MDHEN, CDR2 SYDVKM. The CDR3 extends over 14 amino acids.

In this sample, this clone turned up once. The gene calls are TRBV5-1 and TRBJ2-1; possibly TRBD2 for D (5 bases). The CDR3 covers 17 residues. Trimming left V 0 bases short and J 1 base short, with 14 bases between. Germline V CDR1 and CDR2: SGHRS, YFSETQ. The CDR3 bases are TGCGCCAGCAGCTTGGTACTCTCACGGGGATCCTACAATGAGCAGTTCTTC. Protein: CASSLVLSRGSYNEQFF. Full variable domain (outside the CDR3, taken from reference TRBV5-1 and TRBJ2-1): KAGVTQTPRYLIKTRGQQVTLSCSPISGHRSVSWYQQTPGQGLQFLFEYFSETQRNKGNFPGRFSGRQFSNSRSEMNVSTLELGDSALYLCASSLVLSRGSYNEQFFGPGTRLTVL.

Only a few counts were recorded for this clone. This chain joins TRBV6-1 and TRBJ2-7, with 7 bases that match TRBD1. The length of the CDR3 is 14 residues. The ends lost 5 bases at V and 3 bases at J; junction bases unmatched: 7. From germline, CDR1 is MNHNS and CDR2 SASEGT. The CDR3 loop is CASSRQGDIYEQYF. The CDR3 DNA follows: TGTGCCAGCAGTCGACAGGGAGATATCTACGAGCAGTACTTC.

The J gene is TRBJ2-5, the V gene TRBV7-8, with TRBD1 matching 7 bases. V shed 6 bases and J 0 bases; nucleotides not matched to a gene: 7. Germline loops: CDR1 SGHVS, CDR2 FQNEAQ. CDR3 length: 15 amino acids. For the CDR3, the DNA is TGTGCCAGCAGTCGAGGCAGGGGGTACCAAGAGACCCAGTACTTC. It codes for CASSRGRGYQETQYF.

The genes are TRBV9 and TRBJ2-5; TRBD2 agrees at 13 bases. From germline, CDR1 is SGDLS and CDR2 YYNGEE. This CDR3 is 17 amino acids long. Losses at the gene ends were 1 base for V and 10 bases for J; bases not matched to a gene: 13. CDR3 in DNA: TGTGCCAGCAGCGTATATAAGGTTGGGACTAGCGGGAATAGCCAGTACTTC. It codes for CASSVYKVGTSGNSQYF.

This clone was detected only once. This chain joins TRBV10-2 and TRBJ2-3; 12 bases align to TRBD2. V was pared by 6 bases and J by 8 bases, with 9 bases of the junction left unmatched. The germline gives CDR1 WSHSY, CDR2 SAAADI. The length of the CDR3 is 15 residues. CDR3 sequence: CASRQLAGGPGTQYF. The CDR3 bases are TGCGCCAGCAGGCAACTAGCGGGAGGACCGGGTACGCAGTATTTT.

This clone was seen once. This chain links TRBV5-1 with TRBJ2-7, with D perhaps matching TRBD2 (6 bases). The CDR3 sequence is 13 residues long. CDR1 and CDR2 (germline): SGHRS, YFSETQ. The V end lost 1 base, the J end lost 6 bases, and 11 bases lay between the germline ends. The CDR3 nucleotides are TGCGCCAGCAGCTTGCTAGCGACTGGCGAGCAGTACTTC. This encodes CASSLLATGEQYF.

This chain links TRBV27 with TRBJ2-7; D gene ambiguous. This CDR3 has 13 amino acids. V was pared by 3 bases and J by 1 base, with 7 bases between. The germline CDR1 and CDR2 sequences are MNHEY and SMNVEV (reference sequence). The CDR3 protein is CASSFFRSYEQYF. The CDR3 nucleotides are TGTGCCAGCAGTTTTTTTAGATCCTACGAGCAGTACTTC.

J is TRBJ2-1 and V is TRBV2; TRBD2 matches 10 bases. The J segment lost 9 bases and the V segment lost 11 bases, leaving 13 bases of the junction unmatched. This CDR3 is 14 amino acids long. Looked up from germline, CDR1 is SNHLY and CDR2 is FYNNEI. The CDR3 DNA reads TGTGCCTGCACACCGGGACTAGCGCGGGGTGAGCAGTTCTTC. Its translation: CACTPGLARGEQFF.

The genes are TRBV15 and TRBJ2-1; no firm D call. CDR3 length: 16 amino acids. Germline V gives CDR1 LNHNV, CDR2 YYDKDF (reference sequence). V gave up 0 bases and J gave up 4 bases, with 13 bases separating them. Written as DNA, the CDR3 is TGTGCCACCAGCAGAGATCAACGATCGACTTACAATGAGCAGTTCTTC. Its protein is CATSRDQRSTYNEQFF.

The rearrangement joins TRBV9 to TRBJ1-1; 8 bases agree with TRBD1. The CDR3 has 15 amino acids. The germline CDR1 and CDR2 sequences are SGDLS and YYNGEE. The V and J ends lost 2 bases and 6 bases, in that order; junction bases with no gene match: 9. Here the CDR3 DNA reads TGTGCCAGCAGCGTCGGACAGGGCACATCGTCTGAAGCTTTCTTT. It specifies CASSVGQGTSSEAFF.

The chain employs TRBV25-1 and TRBJ2-1; 9 bases align to TRBD2. V was pared by 10 bases and J by 0 bases, with 4 bases of the junction left unmatched. The CDR3 is 14 amino acids. Looked up from germline, CDR1 is MGHDK and CDR2 is SYGVNS. CDR3 sequence (DNA): TGTGCCACCACTAGCGGGTACTCCTACAATGAGCAGTTCTTC. The encoded protein is CATTSGYSYNEQFF.

This chain links TRBV5-1 with TRBJ2-7; D is possibly TRBD1 (6 bases). The V gene lost 4 bases and the J gene lost 2 bases, with 16 bases spanning the gap. Germline CDR1 SGHRS, CDR2 YFSETQ. The CDR3 consists of 15 residues. This CDR3 is CASSPRLDRTYEQYF. CDR3 bases: TGCGCCAGCAGCCCACGACTGGACAGAACCTACGAGCAGTACTTC.

The chain couples TRBV15 to TRBJ2-3; 8 bases agree with TRBD1. J gave up 1 base and V 4 bases, and 4 bases lay outside the gene matches. Germline values: CDR1 LNHNV, CDR2 YYDKDF (reference sequence). The CDR3 length is 15 residues. The CDR3 sequence: CATSIPGQGTDTQYF. DNA of the CDR3: TGTGCCACCAGCATTCCGGGACAGGGCACAGATACGCAGTATTTT.

The chain combines TRBV19 with TRBJ2-5; 11 bases fit TRBD2. The CDR3 is 16 residues long. After removal of 3 bases from V and 0 bases from J, the junction contained 3 bases not matched to a gene. The germline gives CDR1 LNHDA, CDR2 SQIVND (reference sequence). CDR3 residues: CASSMTSGAYQETQYF. The DNA for the CDR3 is TGTGCCAGTAGTATGACTAGCGGGGCGTACCAAGAGACCCAGTACTTC.

The V gene is TRBV4-1, the J gene TRBJ1-1; perhaps TRBD1 as D (6 bases). In germline, CDR1 is MGHRA, CDR2 YSYEKL. V lost 4 bases and J 1 base, leaving 16 bases between the germline ends. CDR3 length: 16 amino acids. CDR3 sequence: CASSRISGQRNTEAFF. The CDR3 DNA reads TGCGCCAGCAGCCGGATATCGGGACAAAGGAACACTGAAGCTTTCTTT.

This chain joins TRBV11-2 and TRBJ2-7; 8 bases map to TRBD1. The trim removed 5 bases at V and 5 bases at J, leaving 5 bases unmatched. In germline, CDR1 is SGHAT, CDR2 FQNNGV. The CDR3 runs 13 residues. In DNA, the CDR3 is TGTGCCAGCAGCGAGACACAGGGGGACGAGCAGTACTTC. Residues: CASSETQGDEQYF.

This chain connects TRBV28 to TRBJ2-5, with TRBD1 matching over 9 bases. Gene TRBJ2-7 matches the end of the DNA better, so the J call may be wrong. This CDR3 spans 17 amino acids. The germline V gene encodes CDR1 MDHEN and CDR2 SYDVKM. CDR3 DNA sequence: TGTGCCAGCAGTTTGGTCGCCGGGACAGGGAGCTCCTACGAGCAGTACTTC. Amino acid sequence: CASSLVAGTGSSYEQYF.

This rearrangement joins TRBV5-1 to TRBJ2-4; 7 bases map to TRBD1. The CDR3 is 16 residues long. J was trimmed by 3 bases and V by 4 bases; bases with no gene match: 10. Germline V gene data show CDR1 as SGHRS and CDR2 as YFSETQ. CDR3 sequence reads: CASSTGQELGKNIQYF. The CDR3 DNA sequence: TGCGCCAGCAGCACCGGACAGGAGTTGGGCAAAAACATTCAGTACTTC.

V usage is TRBV7-9 and J usage is TRBJ2-1; 14 bases match TRBD2. The ends lost 5 bases at V and 13 bases at J; junction bases unmatched: 10. CDR3 length: 15 residues. CDR1 is SEHNR and CDR2 is FQNEAQ in the germline V gene (reference sequence). CDR3 region: CASSQGTSGSTSQFF. The DNA of the CDR3 is TGTGCCAGCAGCCAGGGGACTAGCGGGAGTACGAGTCAGTTCTTC.

The V gene is TRBV20-1, the J gene TRBJ2-5; tentative D call: TRBD1 (5 bases). Germline-derived CDR1 and CDR2 are DFQATT and SNEGSKA (reference sequence). Trimming left V 2 bases short and J 5 bases short, with 6 bases between. The CDR3 is made up of 11 amino acids. The CDR3 bases are TGCAGTGCTAGACCAGGGGAGACCCAGTACTTC. It yields the protein CSARPGETQYF.

This chain joins TRBV19 and TRBJ1-2; 8 bases line up with TRBD1. Germline CDR1 reads LNHDA; CDR2 reads SQIVND (reference sequence). V lost 11 bases and J lost 1; bases outside the gene matches: 12. The CDR3 has 15 amino acids. The CDR3 nucleotides are TGTGCCCGAAGACAGGGGAGAGATTTTAACTATGGCTACACCTTC. This encodes CARRQGRDFNYGYTF.

V is TRBV5-1 and J is TRBJ1-4; a weak D match, TRBD1 (6 bases). The CDR3 extends over 14 amino acids. The V end was cut by 3 bases, the J end by 4 bases, with 10 bases between. Germline CDR1 and CDR2: SGHRS and YFSETQ. The DNA of the CDR3 is TGCGCCAGCAGCTCCGGACAGATTAATGAAAAACTGTTTTTT. As protein: CASSSGQINEKLFF.

The V gene is TRBV11-2, the J gene TRBJ2-1, with a weak D call TRBD2 (6 bases). The CDR3 consists of 15 residues. V was pared by 5 bases and J by 9 bases, with 20 bases between. The V gene's germline CDR1 is SGHAT and CDR2 FQNNGV. CDR3 sequence: CASSTLQGATSEQFF. The CDR3 region has the DNA TGTGCCAGCAGCACCCTCCAAGGAGCGACTAGTGAGCAGTTCTTC.

This sequence joins TRBV18 and TRBJ2-7; no clear D. The ends were cut back, 6 bases at V and 6 bases at J, with 12 bases in the middle. The CDR3 consists of 12 residues. The germline V gene encodes CDR1 KGHSH and CDR2 LQKENI. For the CDR3, the DNA is TGTGCCAGCTCCCCCCCGTCGGGCGAGCAGTACTTC. Its protein product is CASSPPSGEQYF.

The gene calls are TRBV27 and TRBJ2-3, with D tentatively TRBD1 (6 bases). Germline V lookup: CDR1 MNHEY, CDR2 SMNVEV (reference sequence). This CDR3 has 20 amino acids. V was pared by 0 bases and J by 2 bases, with 24 bases between. CDR3 nucleotides: TGTGCCAGCAGTTTATCGACCCTGTTCCCTCAGACAGGCACCACAGATACGCAGTATTTT. The encoded protein is CASSLSTLFPQTGTTDTQYF.

The chain couples TRBV19 to TRBJ2-2, with TRBD2 identical over 13 bases. This CDR3 is built from 15 residues. Trimming removed 6 bases from V and 9 bases from J; junction bases left unmatched: 7. Germline V gene lookup returns CDR1 LNHDA and CDR2 SQIVND (reference sequence). CDR3: CASSRRTSGSWELFF. DNA of the CDR3: TGTGCCAGTAGCCGGAGGACTAGCGGGAGTTGGGAGCTGTTTTTT.